This T cell receptor (beta chain) came from a study of blood T cell repertoires in COVID-19 (dated by TCRdb to the early 2020s). For context, the study as a whole: Collaborator samples came from the United States, Italy and Spain and covered acute and convalescent phases of COVID-19. Where available, HLA class I and class II types were taken from metadata supplied by the sample provider and were not determined by assay-based typing. Subjects who had been exposed to COVID-19, were actively infected with it, or had recovered from it provided the deeply sampled blood TCRbeta repertoires that made up the dataset. The repertoires were made available in a free public database intended to serve as a resource for research on the immune response to SARS-CoV-2. Nearly every sample came with metadata listing a de-identified subject ID, COVID-19 status, age in years and sex. The prospective study material was composed of cDNA or gDNA derived from T cells, B-cell-depleted T cells, or PBMCs. The samples were drawn from the first 160 participants of the ongoing ImmuneRACE study and from 950 to 1,500 subjects provided by 6 global collaborators.

The immunoSEQ Assay, a bias-controlled multiplex PCR, was used to amplify TCRbeta CDR3 regions from genomic DNA. The paper's processing steps were these. Within the assay, amplification of reference gene primers was used to estimate how many nucleated cells each sample contained. Sequence reads were collapsed and filtered to measure the absolute abundance of every unique TCRbeta CDR3 rearrangement. For each sample, productive Simpson clonality was calculated as the square root of Simpson's diversity index over productive rearrangements. TCRdb holds this immuneACCESS table with in-frame rearrangements only. Some clones are missing; in checked studies, unresolved V genes explain under half, and the rest has no known cause. The V and J calls and clone size are taken from that table; D and trimming were inferred from the DNA. This sample gives about 150,000 clones in total; about 77% of them show up just once. The top ten clones comprise around 4% of the sample.

Results and caveats for the whole study, not just this receptor: Clinical and demographic metadata were provided uncurated, with the amount varying by source and participant.

The germline V gene (reference sequence) provides CDR1 MNHEY and CDR2 SMNVEV. The CDR3 starts with the cysteine, ends with the phenylalanine, and has 14 residues. Of the read, only the CDR3 DNA is kept; its 42 bases are in frame from base 1. For this chain, trimming is 6 bases at the V end and 9 bases at the J end, and the number of junction bases without a gene match is 6. This clone was counted once. Its antigen remains undetermined. The record has no base qualities; no much larger clone is one base away. The collaborating institutions used their own protocols to collect whole blood in K2EDTA tubes. For TCRbeta analysis, collaborators shipped samples as frozen whole blood, isolated PBMCs, or DNA extracted from either of those sample types.

Sample: peripheral blood. This clonotype originated in a man in his 60s with acute or convalescent COVID-19. The chain uses TRBV27 and TRBJ2-3; 13 bases in the junction line up with TRBD2. This receptor has the CDR3 CASSGLAGVDTQYF. The nucleotides read TGTGCCAGCAGCGGACTAGCGGGAGTAGACACGCAGTATTTT.